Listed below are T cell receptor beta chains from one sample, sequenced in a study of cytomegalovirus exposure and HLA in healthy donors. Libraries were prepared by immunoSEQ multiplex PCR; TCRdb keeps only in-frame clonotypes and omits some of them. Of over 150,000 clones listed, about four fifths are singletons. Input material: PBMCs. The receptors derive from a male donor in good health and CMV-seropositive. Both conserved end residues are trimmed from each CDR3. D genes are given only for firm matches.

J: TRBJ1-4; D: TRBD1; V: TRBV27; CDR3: ASRGTGEIEKLF
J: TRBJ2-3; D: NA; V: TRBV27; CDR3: ATGVWGGLTDTQY
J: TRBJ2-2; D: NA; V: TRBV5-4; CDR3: ASSTRRGGELF
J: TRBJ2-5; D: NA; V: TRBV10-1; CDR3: ASSGLLAPTRRKTQY
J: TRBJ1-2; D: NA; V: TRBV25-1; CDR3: ASRHGGEGYT
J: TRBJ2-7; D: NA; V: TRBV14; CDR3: ASSHSDSFYEQY
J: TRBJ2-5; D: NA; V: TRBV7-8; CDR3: ASSYSSAGETQY
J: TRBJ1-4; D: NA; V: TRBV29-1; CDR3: SVGAATNEKLF
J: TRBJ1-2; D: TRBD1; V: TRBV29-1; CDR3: STRTGVAHGYT
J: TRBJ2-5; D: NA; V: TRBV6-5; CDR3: ASSTGVYQETQY
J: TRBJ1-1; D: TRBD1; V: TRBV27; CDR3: ASSLYYRGLNTEAF
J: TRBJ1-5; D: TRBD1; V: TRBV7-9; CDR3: ASSLTGDQPQH
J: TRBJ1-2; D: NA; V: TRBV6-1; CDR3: ASSWSTTGNYGYT
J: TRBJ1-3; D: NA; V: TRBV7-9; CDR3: ASSSRAGYGNTIY
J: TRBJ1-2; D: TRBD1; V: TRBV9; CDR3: ASSAYPGTGGFPYGYT
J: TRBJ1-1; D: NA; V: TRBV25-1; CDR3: ASSDQVTEAF
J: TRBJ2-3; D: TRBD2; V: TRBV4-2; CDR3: ASSQDPITGGPFVQY
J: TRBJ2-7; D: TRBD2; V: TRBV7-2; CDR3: ASSYGGAYEQY
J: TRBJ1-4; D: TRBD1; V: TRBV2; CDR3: ASSEEGQGEKLF
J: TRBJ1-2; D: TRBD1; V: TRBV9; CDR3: ASSPGQDWTYGYT
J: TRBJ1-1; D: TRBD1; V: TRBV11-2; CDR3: ASSPSRDRNFMNTEAF
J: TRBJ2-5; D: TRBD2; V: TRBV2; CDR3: ASSREFTSGETQY
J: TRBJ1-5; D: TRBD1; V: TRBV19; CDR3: ASSIGGQSNQPQH
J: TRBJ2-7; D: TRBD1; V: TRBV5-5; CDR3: ASSQGQGYGEQC
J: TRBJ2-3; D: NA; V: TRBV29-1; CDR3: SVEDRSRNTDTQY
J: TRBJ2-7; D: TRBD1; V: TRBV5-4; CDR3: ASSLEWDSAYEQY
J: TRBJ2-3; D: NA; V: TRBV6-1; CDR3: ASSDRGSTDTQY
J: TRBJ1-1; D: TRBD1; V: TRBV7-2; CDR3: ASSRRTGGTEAF
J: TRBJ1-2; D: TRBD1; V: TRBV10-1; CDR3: ASSPAGTGAPYT
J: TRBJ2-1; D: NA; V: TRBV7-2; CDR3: ASSISTPSHNNEQF
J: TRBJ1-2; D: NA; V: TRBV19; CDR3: ATSTRGGRYGYT
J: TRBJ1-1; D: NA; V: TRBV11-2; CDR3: ASSSSGGDGTEAF
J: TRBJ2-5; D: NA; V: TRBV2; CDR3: ASQGQETQY
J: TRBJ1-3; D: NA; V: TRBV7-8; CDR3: ASSVQGAGNTIY
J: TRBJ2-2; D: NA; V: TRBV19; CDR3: ASRKIPDTGELF
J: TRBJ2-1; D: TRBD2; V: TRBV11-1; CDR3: ASSLEGLAGGLRDEQF
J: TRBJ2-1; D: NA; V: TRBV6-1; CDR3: ASSEEGVGSYNEQF
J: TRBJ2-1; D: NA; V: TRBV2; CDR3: ARIPGHLSSYNEQF
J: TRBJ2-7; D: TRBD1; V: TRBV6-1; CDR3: ASMPGQGSYEQY
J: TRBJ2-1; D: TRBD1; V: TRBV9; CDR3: ASSAGQDNEQF
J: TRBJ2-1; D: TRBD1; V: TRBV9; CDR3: ASSVQLAGGPYNEQF
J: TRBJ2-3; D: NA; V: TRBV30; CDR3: AWGHSTDTQY
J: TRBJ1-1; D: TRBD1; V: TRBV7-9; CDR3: ASSPRTGGPNTEAF
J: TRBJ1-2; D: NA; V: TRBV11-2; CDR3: ASSLAVTGYYGYT
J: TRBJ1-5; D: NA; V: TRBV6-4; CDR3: ASSAPRIAGPGGQPQH
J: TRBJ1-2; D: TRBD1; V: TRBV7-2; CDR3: ASSSGGWDGYT
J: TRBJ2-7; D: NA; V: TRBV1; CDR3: TSSPRRGSSYEQY
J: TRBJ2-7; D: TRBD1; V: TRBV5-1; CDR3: ASSLLGGQGANEQY
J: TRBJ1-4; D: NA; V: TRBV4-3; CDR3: ASSQNSGDEKLF
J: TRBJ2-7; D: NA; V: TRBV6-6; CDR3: ASREGAHEQY
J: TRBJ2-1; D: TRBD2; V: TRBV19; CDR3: ASSIASGVGNEQF
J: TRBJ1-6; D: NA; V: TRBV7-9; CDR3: ASSYDRDSPLR
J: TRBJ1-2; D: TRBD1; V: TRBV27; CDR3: ASNPIGTATYGYT